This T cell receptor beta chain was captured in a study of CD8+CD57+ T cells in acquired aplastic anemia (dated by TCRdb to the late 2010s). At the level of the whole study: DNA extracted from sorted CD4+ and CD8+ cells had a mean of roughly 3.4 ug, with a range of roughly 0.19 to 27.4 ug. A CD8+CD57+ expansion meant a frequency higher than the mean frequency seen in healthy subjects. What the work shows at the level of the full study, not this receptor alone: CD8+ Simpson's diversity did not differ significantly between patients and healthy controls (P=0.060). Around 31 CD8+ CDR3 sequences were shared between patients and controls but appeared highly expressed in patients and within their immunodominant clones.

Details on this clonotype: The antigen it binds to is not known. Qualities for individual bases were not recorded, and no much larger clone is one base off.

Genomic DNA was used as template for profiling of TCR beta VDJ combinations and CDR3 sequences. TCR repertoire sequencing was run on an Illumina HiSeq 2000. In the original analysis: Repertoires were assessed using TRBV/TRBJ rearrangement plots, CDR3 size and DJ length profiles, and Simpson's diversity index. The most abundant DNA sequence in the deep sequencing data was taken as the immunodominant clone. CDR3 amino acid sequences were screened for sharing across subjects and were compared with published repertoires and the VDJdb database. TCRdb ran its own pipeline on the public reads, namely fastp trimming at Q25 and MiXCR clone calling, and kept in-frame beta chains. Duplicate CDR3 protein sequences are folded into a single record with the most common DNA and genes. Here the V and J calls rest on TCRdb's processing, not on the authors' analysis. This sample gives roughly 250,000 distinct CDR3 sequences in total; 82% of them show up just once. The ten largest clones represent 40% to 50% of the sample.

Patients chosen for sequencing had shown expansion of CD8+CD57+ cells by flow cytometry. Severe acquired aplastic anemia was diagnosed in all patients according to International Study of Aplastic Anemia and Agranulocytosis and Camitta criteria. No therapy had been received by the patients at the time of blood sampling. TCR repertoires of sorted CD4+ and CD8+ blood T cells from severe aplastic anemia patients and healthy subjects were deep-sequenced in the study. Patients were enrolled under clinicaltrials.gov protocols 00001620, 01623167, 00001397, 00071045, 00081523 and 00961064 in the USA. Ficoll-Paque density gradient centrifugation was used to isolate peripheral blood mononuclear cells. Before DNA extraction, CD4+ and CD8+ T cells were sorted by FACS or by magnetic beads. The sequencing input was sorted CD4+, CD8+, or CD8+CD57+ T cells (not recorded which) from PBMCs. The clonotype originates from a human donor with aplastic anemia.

The CDR3: CASSLDRGHSTLHF. The bases read TGTGCCAGCAGCTTAGACAGGGGTCATTCAACGCTCCACTTT. The chain couples TRBV7-9 to TRBJ1-6, with 7 junctional bases fitting TRBD1. Looking up the germline V gene (reference sequence) yields CDR1 SEHNR and CDR2 FQNEAQ. Relative to germline, V is missing 1 base and J is missing 16 bases, with 10 bases of the junction outside any gene match. The CDR3 runs 14 residues from the cysteine to the phenylalanine. Solely the CDR3 DNA is kept, with 42 bases framed from the first base. Extended through the reference TRBV7-9 and TRBJ1-6 proteins, this CDR3 yields the full variable domain: DTGVSQNPRHKITKRGQNVTFRCDPISEHNRLYWYRQTLGQGPEFLTYFQNEAQLEKSRLLSDRFSAERPKGSFSTLEIQRTEQGDSAMYLCASSLDRGHSTLHFGNGTRLTVT.